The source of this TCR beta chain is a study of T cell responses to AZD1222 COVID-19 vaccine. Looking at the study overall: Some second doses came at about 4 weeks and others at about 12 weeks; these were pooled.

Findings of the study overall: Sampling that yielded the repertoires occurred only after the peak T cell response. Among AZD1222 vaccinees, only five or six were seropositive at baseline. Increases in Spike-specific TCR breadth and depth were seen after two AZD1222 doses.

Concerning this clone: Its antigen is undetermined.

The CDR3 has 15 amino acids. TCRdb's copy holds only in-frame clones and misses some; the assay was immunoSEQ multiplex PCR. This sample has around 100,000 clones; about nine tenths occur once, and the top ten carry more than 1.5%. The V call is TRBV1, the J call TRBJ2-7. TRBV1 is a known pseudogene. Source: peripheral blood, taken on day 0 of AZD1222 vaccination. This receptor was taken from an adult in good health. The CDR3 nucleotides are TGCACCAGCAGCCAAGAGAGGTGGGCTGACTACGAGCAGTACTTC. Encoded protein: CTSSQERWADYEQYF.